Below are 28 T cell receptor beta chains sequenced from a single sample in a study of OX40 agonist ivuxolimab in advanced cancers. The method was the immunoSEQ multiplex PCR assay. Sourced from immuneACCESS, this table was stored by TCRdb with only in-frame sequences that have V and J called. A share of the clones is absent; for the studies checked, an unresolved V gene accounts for under half, and the remainder has no known explanation. This sample is represented by tens of thousands of clones; more than 85% of them were singletons. Of the sample, less than 8% is held by the ten largest clones. The specimen comprised CD4+ or CD8+ T cells sorted from blood, sampled in a trial of the OX40 agonist ivuxolimab. The receptors derive from an adult with an advanced solid tumor such as melanoma, head and neck, liver or kidney cancer.

This clone was observed once. CDR3 sequence reads: CASSAIAWGGSYNEQFF. The CDR3 region has the DNA TGTGCCAGCAGCGCGATTGCGTGGGGAGGGTCCTACAATGAGCAGTTCTTC. The chain combines TRBV11-2 with TRBJ2-1; 7 bases are shared with TRBD2. V shed 5 bases and J 1 base; nucleotides not matched to a gene: 11. This CDR3 is built from 17 residues. CDR1 is SGHAT, CDR2 FQNNGV, per germline.

The CDR3, as DNA: TGTGCCAGCAGTTTTGACAGGATTTACGAGGAGCAGTACTTC. Translation gives CASSFDRIYEEQYF. The J gene is TRBJ2-7, the V gene TRBV5-4, with D perhaps matching TRBD1 (6 bases). The V end lost 5 bases, the J end lost 7 bases, and 19 bases lay between the germline ends. The CDR3 runs to 14 residues. Germline values: CDR1 SGHNT, CDR2 YYREEE (reference sequence).

The chain carries TRBV29-1 and TRBJ1-1; D possibly corresponds to TRBD1 (5 bases). Germline V gives CDR1 SQVTM, CDR2 ANQGSEA. This CDR3 is 14 amino acids long. V lost 1 base and J lost 4, with 13 bases in between. The CDR3 coding sequence is TGCAGCGTTGAAGGGGCAGGGATAGGCACTGAAGCTTTCTTT. The encoded protein is CSVEGAGIGTEAFF.

The chain has TRBV4-1 and TRBJ2-7, with no clear D. V gave up 1 base and J gave up 5 bases, with 15 bases separating them. The germline V gene encodes CDR1 MGHRA and CDR2 YSYEKL. The CDR3 is made up of 15 amino acids. In nucleotides, the CDR3 is TGCGCCAGCAGCCAAGTTTACGGTTCCTCTAACGAGCAGTACTTC. It is translated as CASSQVYGSSNEQYF.

This chain links TRBV7-2 with TRBJ2-7; D possibly corresponds to TRBD2 (6 bases). V lost 0 bases and J lost 0, with 15 bases in between. CDR1 SGHTA and CDR2 FQGNSA come from the germline V gene. This CDR3 has 17 residues. The CDR3 nucleotides read TGTGCCAGCAGCTTAGCGCTGGCAGGCGGGGCCTCCTACGAGCAGTACTTC. Its protein is CASSLALAGGASYEQYF.

CDR3 bases: TGTGCCAGCAGTGAACGGACGGGCTATGGCTACACCTTC. Translation gives CASSERTGYGYTF. The chain couples TRBV6-1 to TRBJ1-2; D not resolved. This CDR3 has 13 residues. With 2 bases removed from V and 4 bases from J, the gap between germline ends came to 8 bases. CDR1 is MNHNS, CDR2 SASEGT, per germline.

The chain employs TRBV7-8 and TRBJ1-2, with D uncertain. V lost 8 bases to trimming and J lost 5 bases, with 18 bases between them. The CDR3 consists of 14 residues. CDR1 is SGHVS and CDR2 is FQNEAQ in the germline V gene. This CDR3 reads CASGKGDPFYGYTF. The CDR3 bases are TGTGCCAGCGGGAAGGGAGATCCCTTTTATGGCTACACCTTC.

V usage is TRBV29-1 and J usage is TRBJ2-1; D gene ambiguous. CDR1 is SQVTM, CDR2 ANQGSEA, per germline. The germline V and J ends were trimmed by 7 bases and 3 bases, with 4 bases remaining between them. The CDR3 loop spans 10 amino acids. The CDR3 DNA is TGCAGCGGATACTACAATGAGCAGTTCTTC. Encoded protein: CSGYYNEQFF.

CDR3 region: CASKGAQLRAASQYF. The CDR3 DNA reads as TGTGCCAGCAAGGGGGCGCAGCTACGGGCCGCTAGTCAGTACTTC. The V and J genes are TRBV6-6 and TRBJ2-5; 7 bases line up with TRBD1. The germline V gene has CDR1 MNHNY and CDR2 SVGAGI (reference sequence). V lost 7 bases to trimming and J lost 11 bases; unmatched junction nucleotides: 19. The CDR3 has 15 residues.

The chain has TRBV21-1 and TRBJ1-2; TRBD1, the D gene given by the table, was not confirmed from the DNA. TRBV21-1 is marked as a pseudogene. The CDR3 runs 12 residues. The CDR3 loop reads CASTGGGYGYTF. The CDR3 DNA reads as TGTGCCAGCACAGGGGGAGGCTATGGCTACACCTTC.

The table lists this clone with a count of one. The V call is TRBV25-1, the J call TRBJ2-1; possibly TRBD2 for D (5 bases). Trimming cost V 6 bases and J 3 bases, with 9 bases left between them. The germline V gene has CDR1 MGHDK and CDR2 SYGVNS. The CDR3 loop spans 13 amino acids. The CDR3 protein is CASRAGGYNEQFF. CDR3 sequence (DNA): TGTGCCAGCAGGGCAGGAGGCTACAATGAGCAGTTCTTC.

The J gene is TRBJ1-1, the V gene TRBV4-1, with no clear D. CDR1 and CDR2 from the germline V gene are MGHRA and YSYEKL. The CDR3 spans 15 residues. Between the trimmed V and J ends, which lost 1 base and 0 bases, there was a span of 9 bases. The CDR3 here is CASSQVSGMNTEAFF. The CDR3 coding sequence is TGCGCCAGCAGCCAAGTATCGGGGATGAACACTGAAGCTTTCTTT.

The J gene is TRBJ2-7, the V gene TRBV19; 9 positions agree with TRBD1. The ends lost 1 base at V and 5 bases at J; junction bases unmatched: 9. The CDR3 spans 16 residues. Germline V gene sequence: CDR1 LNHDA, CDR2 SQIVND (reference sequence). DNA of the CDR3: TGTGCCAGTAGTATAGGCCGGGGACAGGGTGTCCACGAGCAGTACTTC. Protein: CASSIGRGQGVHEQYF.

The chain uses TRBV19 and TRBJ1-1, with 9 bases lining up with TRBD1. Trimming removed 3 bases from V and 2 bases from J; junction bases left unmatched: 4. Germline loops: CDR1 LNHDA, CDR2 SQIVND (reference sequence). This CDR3 is 15 amino acids long. The CDR3 sequence is CASSIGTGTNTEAFF. In nucleotides, the CDR3 is TGTGCCAGTAGTATCGGGACAGGGACAAACACTGAAGCTTTCTTT.

The rearrangement uses TRBV28 and TRBJ1-6, with 8 positions matching TRBD1. Germline V gene lookup returns CDR1 MDHEN and CDR2 SYDVKM. The CDR3 has 16 amino acids. V lost 5 bases, J lost 0 bases, and 3 bases stayed unmatched. Here the CDR3 DNA reads TGTGCCAGCAGTCGACAGGGGAGCTCCTATAATTCACCCCTCCACTTT. Encoded protein: CASSRQGSSYNSPLHF.

This chain uses TRBV6-5 with TRBJ2-5; weak D call: TRBD2 (5 bases). This CDR3 contains 13 residues. V lost 7 bases and J 5 bases, leaving 14 bases between the germline ends. CDR1 MNHEY and CDR2 SVGAGI come from the germline V gene. CDR3 protein: CASKGAEWETQYF. In DNA form, the CDR3 reads TGTGCCAGCAAGGGAGCGGAGTGGGAGACCCAGTACTTC.

The CDR3 bases are TGTGCCAGCAGCCAAGATCCTCCGGACCCACGCACAGATACGCAGTATTTT. Its protein product is CASSQDPPDPRTDTQYF. V usage is TRBV14 and J usage is TRBJ2-3; D is unresolved. V lost 0 bases and J 1 base, leaving 14 bases between the germline ends. Germline loops: CDR1 SGHDN, CDR2 FVKESK. The CDR3 is 17 amino acids.

J is TRBJ1-2 and V is TRBV5-6, with a weak D call TRBD1 (6 bases). Trimming took off 2 bases at V and 8 bases at J, with 25 bases between the two ends. The CDR3 is made up of 17 amino acids. In germline, CDR1 is SGHDT, CDR2 YYEEEE. The CDR3: CASSFSPTKMVGGGYTF. The CDR3, as DNA: TGTGCCAGCAGCTTTTCCCCCACCAAAATGGTGGGGGGCGGCTACACCTTC.

This CDR3 reads CASSPLAGIYNEQFF. The CDR3 nucleotides are TGTGCCAGCAGTCCACTAGCGGGAATCTACAATGAGCAGTTCTTC. The gene calls are TRBV6-5 and TRBJ2-1; 10 bases fit TRBD2. This CDR3 region has 15 residues. After removal of 5 bases from V and 3 bases from J, the junction contained 4 bases not matched to a gene. CDR1 and CDR2 from the germline V gene are MNHEY and SVGAGI.

The gene calls are TRBV18 and TRBJ2-1, with a weak D call TRBD2 (5 bases). Germline lookup yields CDR1 KGHSH and CDR2 LQKENI. CDR3 length equals 13 residues. V was trimmed by 0 bases and J by 9 bases, leaving 9 bases between them. CDR3 bases: TGTGCCAGCTCACCACCGGAGGCGGGTGAGCAGTTCTTC. Its protein is CASSPPEAGEQFF.

The CDR3 loop reads CASGMRGPGQPQHF. The CDR3 DNA reads as TGTGCCAGCGGTATGAGAGGCCCTGGTCAGCCCCAGCATTTT. The genes are TRBV27 and TRBJ1-5; D uncertain. Germline V lookup: CDR1 MNHEY, CDR2 SMNVEV (reference sequence). The CDR3 consists of 14 residues. The V gene lost 8 bases and the J gene lost 6 bases, with 17 bases spanning the gap.

The chain has TRBV6-5 and TRBJ1-4; 7 positions match TRBD1. There are 13 residues in the CDR3. V lost 3 bases and J lost 7; bases outside the gene matches: 2. The germline gives CDR1 MNHEY, CDR2 SVGAGI. This chain's CDR3 is CASSYRTGEKLFF. The CDR3 DNA follows: TGTGCCAGCAGTTATAGGACAGGTGAAAAACTGTTTTTT.

The rearrangement links TRBV7-2 to TRBJ1-1; no reliable D call. The CDR3 length is 13 residues. The germline CDR1 and CDR2 sequences are SGHTA and FQGNSA. Between the trimmed V and J ends, which lost 3 bases and 8 bases, there was a span of 13 bases. The DNA of the CDR3 is TGTGCCAGCAGCTTGTGGGGTCCCCCCGAAGCTTTCTTT. Translating gives CASSLWGPPEAFF.

V is TRBV11-2 and J is TRBJ2-1; D is possibly TRBD1 or TRBD2 (5 bases each). This CDR3 comprises 14 residues. Per the germline V gene, CDR1 is SGHAT and CDR2 is FQNNGV. V was cut by 5 bases and J by 9 bases, with 17 bases left in between. CDR3 nucleotides: TGTGCCAGCAGCGGGGGATCAGGGTATCCTGAGCAGTTCTTC. Its protein product is CASSGGSGYPEQFF.

The V call is TRBV30, the J call TRBJ2-1; unclear D gene. The germline V gene has CDR1 GTSNPN and CDR2 SVGIG (reference sequence). Trimming removed 2 bases at V and 9 bases at J, with 8 bases between. The CDR3 sequence is 11 residues long. The CDR3 here is CAWSSGSEQFF. The CDR3 bases are TGTGCCTGGAGTTCCGGTAGTGAGCAGTTCTTC. Full variable domain (remainder filled in from reference TRBV30 and TRBJ2-1): SQTIHQWPATLVQPVGSPLSLECTVEGTSNPNLYWYRQAAGRGLQLLFYSVGIGQISSEVPQNLSASRPQDRQFILSSKKLLLSDSGFYLCAWSSGSEQFFGPGTRLTVL.

This clone was counted a single time. The chain couples TRBV9 to TRBJ2-2; TRBD2 aligns across 12 bases. The CDR3 is made up of 19 amino acids. With V trimmed by 4 bases and J by 3 bases, 13 bases remained unmatched. Germline-derived CDR1 and CDR2 are SGDLS and YYNGEE. The CDR3 nucleotides read TGTGCCAGCAGCCACAACCTCAATCTAGCGGGGGGGCACACCGGGGAGCTGTTTTTT. It is translated as CASSHNLNLAGGHTGELFF.

V and J are TRBV28 and TRBJ2-3; 7 bases map to TRBD1. Germline V gives CDR1 MDHEN, CDR2 SYDVKM. J lost 0 bases, V lost 10 bases, and 7 bases had no gene match. The CDR3 is 14 amino acids. CDR3 nucleotides: TGTGCCACCCAAGGACAGGCTAGCACAGATACGCAGTATTTT. Its translation: CATQGQASTDTQYF.

V and J are TRBV6-5 and TRBJ1-2; D not certain. V lost 2 bases and J lost 0, with 13 bases in between. In germline, CDR1 is MNHEY, CDR2 SVGAGI. The CDR3 totals 16 residues. The CDR3 reads CASSYGLHGANYGYTF. The DNA for the CDR3 is TGTGCCAGCAGTTACGGACTGCATGGGGCTAACTATGGCTACACCTTC.